This TCR beta chain was recovered during a study of blood T cell repertoires in COVID-19. Whole-study context: There were acute and convalescent COVID-19 samples, and they came from the United States, Italy and Spain. In each case, the material was cDNA or gDNA derived from T cells, B-cell-depleted T cells, or PBMCs.

As originally analysed: Amplifying reference gene primers gave estimates of nucleated cell counts. The assay was immunoSEQ multiplex PCR, and TCRdb's table has in-frame clones only and misses some. That table gives V, J and clone size, and the DNA gave D and trimming. Among 170,000 or so clones listed, around 86% were seen once. The CDR3 length is 13 residues. J gave up 4 bases and V 4 bases, and 6 bases lay outside the gene matches. The V gene's germline CDR1 is GTSNPN and CDR2 SVGIG (reference sequence). The chain uses TRBV30 and TRBJ1-2, with TRBD1 matching over 7 bases. Sequenced material: peripheral blood. This TCR was sampled from a man between 60 and 75 years old with COVID-19, enrolled during active disease. CDR3 sequence: CAWTRQGGYGYTF. In DNA form, the CDR3 reads TGTGCCTGGACGAGACAGGGCGGCTATGGCTACACCTTC.